This is a list of T cell receptor beta chains from one sample in a study of shared clonotypes between healthy human individuals. Using immunoSEQ multiplex PCR, the repertoire was profiled, and TCRdb retains in-frame clones only, with some absent. The sample has roughly 490,000 clones; roughly 78% are singletons. What was sequenced was PBMCs. The receptors were gathered from a middle-aged woman in good health. Some clones in this sample may be carry-over from other donors' samples. CDR3s include the opening cysteine and the closing phenylalanine or tryptophan. Fields, in order: V gene, D gene, clone size, J gene, CDR3 protein, CDR3 DNA. D genes are given only for firm matches. Clone size, where shown, is once, few, many, or a class for clones that have expanded.

TRBV10-3	NA	NA	TRBJ2-5	CAISGAGDPQETQYF	TGTGCCATCAGTGGGGCAGGGGACCCCCAAGAGACCCAGTACTTC
TRBV6-4	NA	NA	TRBJ2-3	CASSEVGGTDTQYF	TGTGCCAGCAGTGAAGTCGGAGGTACGGATACGCAGTATTTT
TRBV5-1	NA	few	TRBJ2-1	CASSLAAGTVTRSSYNEQFF	TGCGCCAGCAGCTTGGCCGCCGGGACCGTGACTAGAAGCTCCTACAATGAGCAGTTCTTC
TRBV7-2	NA	NA	TRBJ1-5	CASSEGWASSNQPQHF	TGTGCCAGCAGCGAGGGGTGGGCCAGCAGCAATCAGCCCCAGCATTTT
TRBV5-8	NA	NA	TRBJ2-1	CASSLGPGKFF	TGTGCCAGCAGCTTGGGCCCAGGGAAGTTCTTC
TRBV10-1	NA	NA	TRBJ2-3	CASSESLSTDTQYF	TGCGCCAGCAGTGAGAGTCTCAGCACAGATACGCAGTATTTT
TRBV6-1	NA	NA	TRBJ2-1	CASTEPGSNNEQFF	TGTGCCAGCACTGAGCCTGGATCTAACAATGAGCAGTTCTTC
TRBV2	TRBD2	NA	TRBJ2-1	CASSASGTSGYNEQFF	TGTGCCAGCAGTGCCTCTGGGACTAGCGGATACAATGAGCAGTTCTTC
TRBV29-1	NA	NA	TRBJ1-2	CSVESVPYGYTF	TGCAGCGTTGAATCTGTTCCTTATGGCTACACCTTC
TRBV6-6	NA	NA	TRBJ1-5	CASSPRHTDQPQHF	TGTGCCAGCAGTCCACGACATACCGATCAGCCCCAGCATTTT
TRBV10-3	NA	NA	TRBJ2-5	CAISEGGVGETQYF	TGTGCCATCAGTGAGGGTGGGGTGGGGGAGACCCAGTACTTC
TRBV7-9	NA	NA	TRBJ2-5	CASSLVGETQYF	TGTGCCAGCAGCTTAGTAGGGGAGACCCAGTACTTC
TRBV21-1	NA	NA	TRBJ2-4	CASSKATGQGEKNIQYF	TGTGCCAGCAGCAAAGCTACCGGGCAGGGAGAGAAAAACATTCAGTACTTC
TRBV19	NA	NA	TRBJ1-2	CASSLHSSGGFDYGYTF	TGTGCCAGTAGCCTGCACTCTTCGGGGGGTTTCGACTATGGCTACACCTTC
TRBV4-1	NA	few	TRBJ2-7	CASSQGVVGGRSYEQYF	TGCGCCAGCAGCCAGGGAGTCGTCGGGGGACGCTCCTACGAGCAGTACTTC
TRBV7-6	TRBD2	NA	TRBJ2-6	CASSSQLAGASGANVLTF	TGTGCCAGCAGCTCCCAACTAGCGGGAGCCTCTGGGGCCAACGTCCTGACTTTC
TRBV14	NA	many	TRBJ2-7	CASSQVGRTGRSYEQYF	TGTGCCAGCAGCCAAGTTGGGAGAACGGGAAGGAGCTACGAGCAGTACTTC
TRBV2	NA	few	TRBJ1-4	CASMGGGFSTNEKLFF	TGTGCCTCTATGGGGGGTGGTTTCTCAACTAATGAAAAACTGTTTTTT
TRBV5-1	NA	many	TRBJ2-7	CASSWYDTYEQYF	TGCGCCAGCAGCTGGTACGACACCTACGAGCAGTACTTC
TRBV5-6	NA	NA	TRBJ2-3	CASSLGTRRPSTDTQYF	TGTGCCAGCAGCTTGGGGACGCGGAGGCCTAGCACAGATACGCAGTATTTT
TRBV4-2	NA	many	TRBJ2-7	CASSQEGDVSYEQYF	TGTGCCAGCAGCCAAGAAGGAGATGTATCCTACGAGCAGTACTTC
TRBV11-2	NA	NA	TRBJ1-2	CASSSTLQGRGTGYTF	TGTGCCAGCAGCTCGACCCTCCAGGGCCGGGGAACGGGCTACACCTTC
TRBV5-1	NA	NA	TRBJ1-2	CASSLVLAGRSDGYTF	TGCGCCAGCAGCTTGGTGTTGGCAGGGAGATCGGATGGCTACACCTTC
TRBV6-5	NA	NA	TRBJ2-1	CASRRTDYNEQFF	TGTGCCAGCAGGCGCACGGACTACAATGAGCAGTTCTTC
TRBV5-4	NA	NA	TRBJ2-1	CASSLGGSSYNEQFF	TGTGCCAGCAGCTTAGGCGGAAGCTCCTACAATGAGCAGTTCTTC
TRBV18	TRBD1	NA	TRBJ1-5	CASSADRGGNQPQHF	TGTGCCAGCTCAGCTGACAGGGGAGGCAATCAGCCCCAGCATTTT
TRBV2	TRBD1	few	TRBJ2-5	CASTQGAVGETQYF	TGTGCCAGCACCCAGGGGGCGGTGGGAGAGACCCAGTACTTC
TRBV9	NA	NA	TRBJ1-4	CASSVEGREYEKLFF	TGTGCCAGCAGCGTGGAGGGCAGGGAGTATGAAAAACTGTTTTTT
TRBV25-1	TRBD2	NA	TRBJ2-7	CASSETAGGQYEQYF	TGTGCCAGCAGTGAAACAGCGGGAGGGCAGTACGAGCAGTACTTC
TRBV28	NA	NA	TRBJ2-3	CASTSMGGGTDTQYF	TGTGCCAGCACCTCCATGGGTGGGGGCACAGATACGCAGTATTTT
TRBV6-6	NA	NA	TRBJ1-1	CASSRRDTEAFF	TGTGCCAGCTCGCGGCGAGACACTGAAGCTTTCTTT
TRBV5-5	NA	NA	TRBJ2-6	CASSPLPTRSGANVLTF	TGTGCCAGCAGCCCCCTCCCCACTAGGTCTGGGGCCAACGTCCTGACTTTC
TRBV6-1	NA	NA	TRBJ2-3	CASSWEDNTDTQYF	TGTGCCAGCAGTTGGGAAGATAACACAGATACGCAGTATTTT